The present T cell receptor beta chain was sequenced within a study of identifying expanded T cells in peripheral blood (dated by TCRdb to between 2017 and 2020). For the study in its entirety: Technical replicates were generated by sequencing separate aliquots of the same genomic DNA pool, with four replicates compared pairwise. Results the study describes overall, beyond this receptor: Variance in clone template counts between two-week samples significantly increased with total template count across all healthy donors. It was expected by the authors that biological variance in healthy repertoires might increase further over much longer intervals, such as months to years. The binomial model flagged around 1.2 differentially abundant clones between technical replicates but 15 to 17 over around two weeks and under 25 over four weeks. Both the number of clones called differentially abundant and the false-positive rate were significantly reduced by the beta-binomial model across all healthy-donor time intervals.

The immunoSEQ Assay, which relies on bias-controlled multiplex PCR amplification of genomic DNA, was used to profile TCRbeta CDR3 regions. The study's own analysis went as follows. The absolute abundance of each unique TCRbeta CDR3 region was quantified after sequences were collapsed and filtered. Differential abundance was assessed using a binomial (Fisher-equivalent) model and a beta-binomial model in which time-dependent variance fitted from healthy donors was added. Clones with fewer than 5 combined templates were excluded, and clones with Benjamini-Hochberg FDR below 0.01 were called differentially abundant. Beta-binomial variance was modeled as a function of total template count across the two samples using the form v = (b*log(k)+a)^2. Here the immuneACCESS table is served through TCRdb, limited to in-frame sequences with V and J called. Missing clones are a known gap in these copies; in checked studies unresolved V genes cover under half, and the rest lacks a known reason. Clone size and the V and J calls come from that table; the DNA yielded D and trimming. Present in this sample are some 100,000 clones, roughly 88% of which were seen just once. The biggest ten clones account for 5.5% to 6.5% of the sample.

The germline V end is reduced by 3 bases and the J end by 6 bases; junction bases left unmatched: 16. The germline V gene (reference sequence) provides CDR1 LNHNV and CDR2 YYDKDF. The CDR3 numbers 17 residues from cysteine through phenylalanine. Of all the DNA, just the CDR3 is kept, 51 bases in frame from base 1. This clone appeared once. Its binding antigen is unknown. Per-nucleotide qualities are absent, and no much larger clonotype sits a single base away. During the collection period, no immune events, such as infections, were documented for the healthy donors. Blood repertoires from healthy donors were used as a training cohort for calibrating time-dependent variance in a beta-binomial model of differential abundance of T-cell clones. There were around ten healthy donors in the training cohort, of whom 3 were female and 7 were male. The donors were between roughly 25 and 70 years old, with an average age of roughly 40 years. Whole blood, obtained from a commercial supplier, was collected from each healthy donor at three time points spaced approximately two weeks apart. For immunosequencing, genomic DNA was extracted from unsorted whole blood.

This chain joins TRBV15 to TRBJ1-2; 7 junctional bases match TRBD1. Sequencing was done on a sample of blood. The receptor was isolated from a person between 18 and 69 years old in good health. The CDR3 protein is CATSSFFGAGQRHGYTF. The bases read TGTGCCACCAGCAGCTTTTTTGGGGCGGGACAGCGACATGGCTACACCTTC.